This TCR beta chain was sequenced during a study of T cells in Graves' hyperthyroidism and ophthalmopathy. In the study overall: Sampling of peripheral blood happened at initial diagnosis, prior to any treatment.

Study-level results: Ophthalmopathy and stable hyperthyroidism were separated by a 13 V-J model.

The TCR beta CDR3 regions underwent amplification using RNA transcripts as the source. The HTBI set primed first-round TCR CDR3 RT-PCR. TCRdb re-derived calls from the multiplex PCR reads in MiXCR, one entry per CDR3 protein. The sample has 220,000 or so distinct CDR3 sequences, about 15% seen once; the top ten hold approximately 30%. Based on clinical symptoms, serum thyroxine and TRAb, thyroid ultrasound and orbital computed tomography, diagnoses were reached. There are many counts of this clonotype. What it binds is unknown. CDR1 and CDR2 from the germline V gene are SEHNR and FQNEAQ (reference sequence). V shed 4 bases and J 0 bases; nucleotides not matched to a gene: 5. The CDR3 totals 15 residues.

V is TRBV7-9 and J is TRBJ2-7; 8 nucleotides match TRBD1. The sample taken for sequencing was blood. The receptor was derived from a woman aged 18-29 years with Graves' ophthalmopathy. CDR3 sequence (DNA): TGTGCCAGCAGCTGGGACAGGAAGTTCTCCTACGAGCAGTACTTC. Protein: CASSWDRKFSYEQYF.